The 19 T cell receptor beta chains in this list originate from one sample, sequenced in a study of control samples from healthy donors and cancer patients (dated by TCRdb to the early 2020s). Libraries came from the immunoSEQ multiplex PCR assay. TCRdb stores this immuneACCESS table with in-frame sequences only. Part of the clones is absent; in the studies checked, under half of the shortfall reflects unresolved V genes, and no reason is known for the rest. The sample table holds 120,000 or so clones, of which approximately 89% were seen once. The ten biggest clones cover 2.9% of the sample. The sample comprised blood. These receptor sequences come from a man in his sixties in good health.

The chain is built from TRBV6-5 and TRBJ2-2, with 7 bases lining up with TRBD1. J lost 8 bases, V lost 5 bases, and 11 bases had no gene match. The CDR3 is 15 amino acids. Germline CDR1 MNHEY, CDR2 SVGAGI. Here the CDR3 reads CASSPRQGRGGELFF. The CDR3 DNA sequence: TGTGCCAGCAGTCCTCGACAGGGAAGGGGAGGGGAGCTGTTTTTT.

The chain employs TRBV24-1 and TRBJ2-7, with 7 bases aligning to TRBD1. Trimming cost V 6 bases and J 3 bases; bases outside gene matches: 4. Germline CDR1 and CDR2: KGHDR and SFDVKD. This CDR3 is 13 amino acids long. The CDR3 region has the DNA TGTGCCACCAGTAAGGCAGGGGGCTACGAGCAGTACTTC. It specifies CATSKAGGYEQYF.

J is TRBJ2-2 and V is TRBV24-1; possibly TRBD2 for D (7 bases). Per germline, CDR1 KGHDR and CDR2 SFDVKD. V lost 7 bases and J lost 1, with 12 bases in between. The CDR3 spans 15 residues. CDR3 DNA: TGTGCCACCAGCGGGGGGCTGTTGAACACCGGGGAGCTGTTTTTT. As protein: CATSGGLLNTGELFF.

This clone was seen a few times. The chain has TRBV6-5 and TRBJ2-7; D possibly corresponds to TRBD1 (5 bases). V shed 3 bases and J shed 2 bases, with 11 bases lying between them. The CDR3 has 14 residues. The germline gives CDR1 MNHEY, CDR2 SVGAGI. The CDR3: CASSYSDKTYEQYF. CDR3 sequence (DNA): TGTGCCAGCAGTTATTCGGACAAGACCTACGAGCAGTACTTC.

This clone was detected only once. The chain links TRBV19 to TRBJ1-1; unclear D gene. Germline lookup yields CDR1 LNHDA and CDR2 SQIVND (reference sequence). Trimming pared 1 base from V and 1 base from J, leaving 7 bases between. The length of the CDR3 is 14 residues. Here the CDR3 DNA reads TGTGCCAGTAGTATAGGGGCGAGGAACACTGAAGCTTTCTTT. This gives the protein CASSIGARNTEAFF.

The CDR3 here is CASSLGDSPGNQPQHF. For the CDR3, the DNA is TGTGCCAGCAGCTTAGGGGACAGTCCGGGCAATCAGCCCCAGCATTTT. The chain has TRBV7-9 and TRBJ1-5; 7 bases line up with TRBD1. CDR1 SEHNR and CDR2 FQNEAQ come from the germline V gene (reference sequence). Losses at the gene ends were 1 base for V and 2 bases for J; bases not matched to a gene: 5. This CDR3 spans 16 amino acids.

For the CDR3, the DNA is TGTGCCAGCAGTTACTCGAGGGGAACCTATGGCTACACCTTC. Translating it yields CASSYSRGTYGYTF. This chain uses TRBV6-2 or TRBV6-3 with TRBJ1-2, with D possibly matching TRBD1 (5 bases). The CDR3 has 14 amino acids. Trimming shortened V by 0 bases and J by 4 bases, and 9 bases separated the two germline ends. Germline lookup yields CDR1 MNHEY and CDR2 SVGEGT.

This sequence joins TRBV4-2 and TRBJ1-2; 12 bases align to TRBD1. Germline assignment: CDR1 LGHNA and CDR2 YNFKEQ. CDR3 size: 19 residues. V shed 0 bases and J 8 bases; nucleotides not matched to a gene: 16. In DNA, the CDR3 is TGTGCCAGCAGCCAAGATCTCAGGGGGACAGGGGGCGCAGAGAAGGGCTACACCTTC. This gives the protein CASSQDLRGTGGAEKGYTF.

Comment on this clone: At the DNA level, this CDR3 is encoded by other sequences in the same sample as well. The V gene is TRBV6-5, the J gene TRBJ2-7; 9 positions agree with TRBD1. Germline trimming cut 2 bases from V and 4 bases from J; bases unmatched to any gene: 3. The CDR3 is 14 residues long. CDR1 and CDR2 from the germline V gene are MNHEY and SVGAGI. The CDR3 DNA is TGTGCCAGCAGTTACGGGGGACAGGGTTACGAGCAGTACTTC. Translated, it gives CASSYGGQGYEQYF.

This clone was seen a single time. The chain uses TRBV19 and TRBJ1-2; 8 bases agree with TRBD1. The germline gives CDR1 LNHDA, CDR2 SQIVND (reference sequence). This CDR3 is built from 12 residues. Trimming took 10 bases from V and 4 from J; bases not matched to a gene: 5. DNA of the CDR3: TGTGCCATCCGGGACAGGATCTATGGCTACACCTTC. This encodes CAIRDRIYGYTF.

The genes are TRBV5-1 and TRBJ1-2, with 9 bases identical to TRBD1. V trimming: 1 base; J trimming: 14 bases; junction bases outside the gene matches: 12. The CDR3 consists of 14 residues. Germline V lookup: CDR1 SGHRS, CDR2 YFSETQ. CDR3 region: CASSLIPQQGAGTF. CDR3 bases: TGCGCCAGCAGCTTGATTCCCCAACAGGGGGCAGGTACCTTC.

The sample holds one count of this clone. The chain links TRBV30 to TRBJ1-5, with a weak D call TRBD1 (5 bases). The CDR3 runs 15 residues. The germline V gene has CDR1 GTSNPN and CDR2 SVGIG (reference sequence). V was cut by 5 bases and J by 0 bases, with 14 bases left in between. This CDR3 is CAWAGDRHSNQPQHF. The CDR3 DNA sequence: TGTGCCTGGGCGGGCGACAGACATAGCAATCAGCCCCAGCATTTT.

The CDR3 DNA reads TGTGCCAGCAGCCTTTCGGGACAGTCGACCTATGGCTACACCTTC. It codes for CASSLSGQSTYGYTF. The V call is TRBV5-8, the J call TRBJ1-2; 7 bases are a match to TRBD1. The CDR3 extends over 15 amino acids. Germline-derived CDR1 and CDR2 are SGHTS and YDEGEE. V lost 4 bases and J lost 4; bases outside the gene matches: 10. Filled out from reference TRBV5-8 and TRBJ1-2, the complete variable domain reads EAGVTQSPTHLIKTRGQQATLRCSPISGHTSVYWYQQALGLGLQFLLWYDEGEERNRGNFPPRFSGRQFPNYSSELNVNALELEDSALYLCASSLSGQSTYGYTFGSGTRLTVV.

Details on this clone: This sample also contains other DNA sequences that code for the same CDR3. The V and J genes are TRBV20-1 and TRBJ2-7; the D is unclear. Trimming removed 0 bases at V and 6 bases at J, with 6 bases between. In germline, CDR1 is DFQATT, CDR2 SNEGSKA (reference sequence). The CDR3 spans 11 residues. CDR3 nucleotide sequence: TGCAGTGCTAGAGATCTGGGCGAGCAGTACTTC. This codes for CSARDLGEQYF.

V and J are TRBV24-1 and TRBJ1-5, with D maybe TRBD1 (6 bases). V was shortened by 8 bases and J by 0 bases, with 7 bases between the two germline ends. The V gene's germline CDR1 is KGHDR and CDR2 SFDVKD. The CDR3 length is 13 residues. This CDR3 reads CATNRDSNQPQHF. CDR3 coding DNA: TGTGCCACCAACAGGGATAGCAATCAGCCCCAGCATTTT.

This chain uses TRBV25-1 with TRBJ1-6; TRBD1 is a possible D gene (5 bases). The CDR3 has 14 amino acids. V gave up 1 base and J gave up 7 bases, with 8 bases separating them. From germline, CDR1 is MGHDK and CDR2 SYGVNS. CDR3 region: CASSEFEGNSPLHF. The CDR3 nucleotides are TGTGCCAGCAGTGAATTTGAGGGGAATTCACCCCTCCACTTT.

This chain links TRBV15 with TRBJ2-7; 7 bases agree with TRBD1. J lost 1 base, V lost 0 bases, and 3 bases had no gene match. The CDR3 is 15 residues long. Germline V gene lookup returns CDR1 LNHNV and CDR2 YYDKDF (reference sequence). The CDR3 protein is CATSRDGTASYEQYF. The CDR3, as DNA: TGTGCCACCAGCAGAGACGGGACAGCTTCCTACGAGCAGTACTTC.

The V and J genes are TRBV18 and TRBJ1-3; D ambiguous. The V end lost 5 bases, the J end lost 0 bases, and 8 bases lay between the germline ends. The CDR3 is 14 amino acids. Germline V gene data show CDR1 as KGHSH and CDR2 as LQKENI. CDR3 region: CASSDGISGNTIYF. The CDR3 nucleotides are TGTGCCAGCTCAGACGGGATCTCTGGAAACACCATATATTTT.

The chain has TRBV28 and TRBJ1-2, with 7 bases fitting TRBD1. In germline, CDR1 is MDHEN, CDR2 SYDVKM. V gave up 0 bases and J gave up 7 bases; unmatched junction bases: 5. The CDR3 covers 14 residues. CDR3 region: CASSLWARGSGYTF. The CDR3 nucleotides are TGTGCCAGCAGTTTATGGGCCAGGGGGTCTGGCTACACCTTC.